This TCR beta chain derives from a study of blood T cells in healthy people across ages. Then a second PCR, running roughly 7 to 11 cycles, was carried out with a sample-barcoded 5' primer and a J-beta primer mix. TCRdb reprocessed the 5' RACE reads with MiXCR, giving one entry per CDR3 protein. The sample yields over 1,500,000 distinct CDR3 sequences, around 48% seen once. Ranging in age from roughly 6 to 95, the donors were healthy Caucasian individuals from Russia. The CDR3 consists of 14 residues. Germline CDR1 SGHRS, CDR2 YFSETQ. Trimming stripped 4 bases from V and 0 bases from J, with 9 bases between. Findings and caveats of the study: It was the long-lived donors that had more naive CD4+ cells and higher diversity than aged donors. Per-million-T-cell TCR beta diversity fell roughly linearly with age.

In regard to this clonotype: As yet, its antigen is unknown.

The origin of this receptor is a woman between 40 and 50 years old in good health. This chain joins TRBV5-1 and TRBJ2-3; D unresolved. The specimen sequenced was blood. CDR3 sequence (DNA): TGCGCCAGCAGCGTAACTACTAGCACAGATACGCAGTATTTT. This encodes CASSVTTSTDTQYF.